This T cell receptor (beta chain) was obtained from a study of Graves' ophthalmopathy and Graves' hyperthyroidism (dated by TCRdb to the late 2010s). Background on the whole study: Peripheral blood was collected before any treatment was given, at the time of initial diagnosis. The study used TCR beta repertoire signatures to distinguish Graves' ophthalmopathy from Graves' hyperthyroidism and to predict progression to ophthalmopathy. In total, approximately 130 blood samples were TCR-sequenced: approximately 42 ophthalmopathy, roughly 77 hyperthyroidism and approximately 17 hyperthyroidism-to-ophthalmopathy patients. To explore V-J signatures distinguishing ophthalmopathy from hyperthyroidism, a discovery set of 100 or so patients (roughly 42 ophthalmopathy, around 55 stable hyperthyroidism) was enrolled. An independent validation cohort comprised under 20 hyperthyroidism patients and roughly 15 patients who later progressed from hyperthyroidism to ophthalmopathy. In roughly six hyperthyroidism patients, the T-cell repertoires found in thyroid tissue were compared with those found in blood. Following sampling, methimazole starting at 30 mg daily was administered to hyperthyroidism patients, and high-dose intravenous methylprednisolone was administered to ophthalmopathy patients. For training and testing, the 100 or so patients in the discovery cohort were randomly divided in a 7:3 ratio. Overall results and qualifications from the work: Sample size was not statistically predetermined, and group allocation was not concealed from the investigators. In cross-validation, the 13-signature model distinguished ophthalmopathy from stable hyperthyroidism with nearly 90% sensitivity and about 81% specificity, while in the test set the corresponding values were around 79% and 71%. Most expanded thyroid clonotypes with frequency above 0.001 were also detected in blood, suggesting blood repertoires may reflect the thyroid immune response. In validation, the model predicted ophthalmopathy progression with 55% to 71% sensitivity and 72.22% specificity; roughly eleven predicted patients were CT-confirmed with GO in a median of about 7.1 months.

This clonotype was seen at least ten times. The antigen it recognizes is unknown. Base qualities are not provided; no much larger clone lies one nucleotide away. For repertoire sequencing, the TCR beta CDR3 regions were amplified from RNA transcripts. HTBI primers and the Qiagen OneStep RT-PCR kit were used in a first-round RT-PCR, which was followed by a second-round multiplex PCR, size selection and purification. Sequencing of the libraries was carried out on an Illumina HiSeq2000 in paired-end mode with 100 bp reads. The study's own analysis went as follows. Reads were processed with SOAPnuke, discarding reads with adapters, uncalled bases, mean Phred below 15, or no exact constant-primer or identifier match. COPE v1.2.5 was used to merge high-quality paired reads. Each unique nucleotide sequence was treated as a clonotype, and MiTCR v1.1 was used to align the clonotypes to the IMGT TRB V, D and J references. Analysis was restricted to V-J combinations with a frequency above 0.0001, which covered 98% to 99.2% of repertoires. A TCR clonal expansion and chaos score per V-J combination was defined as the ratio of F50 clonal expansion to chaos observed in the TCRdist matrix. Welch's t-statistics and random forest were used to reduce features to approximately 13 V-J combinations, which were fed into a naive Bayes classifier. The Morisita-Horn index was used to measure how similar the thyroid and blood repertoires were. The public reads were run again by TCRdb, first through fastp at Q25 and then through MiXCR, and only productive beta chains were kept. Every CDR3 protein is listed once, alongside the most common genes and DNA of its rows. The V and J calls, along with clone size, are taken from TCRdb and not from the paper's own processing. This sample lists around 400,000 distinct CDR3 sequences; around 20% were detected once. Of the sample, more than 1.5% falls within the top ten clones.

Patients with ophthalmopathy had moderately to severely active disease, with a Clinical Activity Score of 3 or more, a NOSPECS grade of 4 or more, and a disease duration of less than 3 months. Patients with other autoimmune diseases, uncontrolled infections, pregnancy or lactation were excluded. Diagnosis was based on clinical symptoms, serum thyroxine, TRAb, thyroid ultrasound and orbital computed tomography. Using Ficoll-Paque density gradient centrifugation, PBMCs were isolated from 8.5 to 10 ml of fresh peripheral blood. Total RNA was extracted using Trizol reagent, and RNA quality was checked on an Agilent 2100 Bioanalyzer. The TCR sequence derives from a woman between 18 and 29 years old with Graves' ophthalmopathy. Donor details come from another sample of the same person, matched by shared clones. The sequenced material came from peripheral blood.

The CDR3 corresponds to CASSLPMFQTGGYEQYF. The nucleotides read TGTGCCAGCAGCCTTCCCATGTTCCAGACAGGGGGTTACGAGCAGTACTTC. The sequence links TRBV28 to TRBJ2-7, and 9 junctional nucleotides match TRBD1. The CDR3 starts with the cysteine, ends with the phenylalanine, and has 17 residues. Here the CDR3 DNA is all that survives: 51 bases in frame from base 1. Looking up the germline V gene yields CDR1 MDHEN and CDR2 SYDVKM. V is pruned by 6 bases and J by 4 bases, leaving 16 bases of the junction without a gene match. Joined to the reference TRBV28 and TRBJ2-7 proteins, this CDR3 gives the full variable domain: DVKVTQSSRYLVKRTGEKVFLECVQDMDHENMFWYRQDPGLGLRLIYFSYDVKMKEKGDIPEGYSVSREKKERFSLILESASTNQTSMYLCASSLPMFQTGGYEQYFGPGTRLTVT.